One sample yielded the 26 T cell receptor beta chains listed below, sequenced in a study of T cells after posttransplantation cyclophosphamide. Assay used: immunoSEQ multiplex PCR; TCRdb lists only in-frame clones, some missing. The data show about 52,000 clones, 86% seen once. The sequenced sample consisted of PBMCs. The receptors originated from a young man with a blood cancer, CMV-positive, and with a related stem cell donor.

This clone appeared a few times. This rearrangement joins TRBV5-4 to TRBJ2-7; tentative D call: TRBD1 (6 bases). Germline CDR1 is SGHNT and CDR2 is YYREEE (reference sequence). Between the trimmed V and J ends, which lost 6 bases and 3 bases, there was a span of 13 bases. CDR3 size: 13 residues. The CDR3 here is CASNDRLNYEQYF. CDR3 nucleotides: TGTGCCAGCAACGACAGGTTAAACTACGAGCAGTACTTC. The complete variable domain, with remaining parts taken from reference TRBV5-4 and TRBJ2-7, reads ETGVTQSPTHLIKTRGQQVTLRCSSQSGHNTVSWYQQALGQGPQFIFQYYREEENGRGNFPPRFSGLQFPNYSSELNVNALELDDSALYLCASNDRLNYEQYFGPGTRLTVT.

The chain has TRBV7-2 and TRBJ2-5, with unresolved D. V dropped 3 bases and J dropped 0 bases, with 5 bases sitting between them. Looked up from germline, CDR1 is SGHTA and CDR2 is FQGNSA. The CDR3 runs to 13 residues. DNA for the CDR3: TGTGCCAGCAGCTTCTATAACCAAGAGACCCAGTACTTC. Residues: CASSFYNQETQYF.

V gene TRBV6-1 combines with J gene TRBJ1-3; D not certain. Germline assignment: CDR1 MNHNS and CDR2 SASEGT. The CDR3 runs 15 residues. Trimming took 4 bases from V and 0 from J, leaving 10 bases between them. In DNA form, the CDR3 reads TGTGCCAGCAGTGCGCAAGATAGCTCTGGAAACACCATATATTTT. This sequence encodes CASSAQDSSGNTIYF.

J is TRBJ2-5 and V is TRBV30, with 7 bases identical to TRBD2. Germline V gene sequence: CDR1 GTSNPN, CDR2 SVGIG (reference sequence). The CDR3 contains 15 residues. The V segment lost 4 bases and the J segment 4 bases; nucleotides outside the gene matches: 12. The CDR3 DNA follows: TGTGCCTGGACCTTGGGTAGAGGGAGGGGAGAGACCCAGTACTTC. As protein: CAWTLGRGRGETQYF.

This sequence joins TRBV7-6 and TRBJ2-7, with 11 bases identical to TRBD1. This CDR3 contains 18 residues. Germline lookup yields CDR1 SGHVS and CDR2 FNYEAQ. Trimming at V came to 2 bases and at J to 0 bases, leaving 9 bases not matched to a gene. The CDR3 bases are TGTGCCAGCAGCTTATTACGAGGACAGGGGGCGAGCTCCTACGAGCAGTACTTC. Amino acid sequence: CASSLLRGQGASSYEQYF.

The rearrangement links TRBV20-1 to TRBJ1-2, with no clear D. This CDR3 region has 11 residues. Between the trimmed V and J ends, which lost 4 bases and 6 bases, there was a span of 9 bases. Germline CDR1 and CDR2: DFQATT and SNEGSKA (reference sequence). The CDR3 reads CSATPSHGYTF. In DNA, the CDR3 is TGCAGTGCTACTCCTTCCCATGGCTACACCTTC.

The V call is TRBV27, the J call TRBJ2-1; 9 nucleotides align to TRBD1. The CDR3 has 15 residues. The germline CDR1 and CDR2 sequences are MNHEY and SMNVEV (reference sequence). The junction had 1 base not matched to a gene; V was cut back by 2 bases and J by 2 bases. CDR3 DNA: TGTGCCAGCAGTTTACGGGACAGGGCCTACAATGAGCAGTTCTTC. Its protein is CASSLRDRAYNEQFF.

The rearrangement uses TRBV6-5 and TRBJ2-3; the match to TRBD2 covers 10 bases. This CDR3 has 15 amino acids. V trimming: 0 bases; J trimming: 8 bases; junction bases outside the gene matches: 5. Germline CDR1 and CDR2: MNHEY and SVGAGI. The CDR3 bases are TGTGCCAGCAGTTACTCAGCGGGAGGGCCAGGTACGCAGTATTTT. This encodes CASSYSAGGPGTQYF.

This clone was recorded once. DNA for the CDR3: TGTGCCAGCAGCCAAGGAGATACAGGGAACGAGCAGTACTTC. It encodes CASSQGDTGNEQYF. The rearrangement joins TRBV4-2 to TRBJ2-7, with D possibly being TRBD1 (6 bases). CDR3 length equals 14 residues. The V end was cut by 1 base, the J end by 5 bases, with 12 bases between. Germline loops: CDR1 LGHNA, CDR2 YNFKEQ.

The sample holds one count of this clone. The chain joins TRBV28 to TRBJ1-2; tentative D call: TRBD1 (5 bases). With 3 bases removed from V and 8 bases from J, the gap between germline ends came to 10 bases. The CDR3 is made up of 12 amino acids. CDR1 is MDHEN and CDR2 is SYDVKM in the germline V gene. DNA for the CDR3: TGTGCCAGCAGTTTTAAGGGGCTCGGCTACACCTTC. This sequence encodes CASSFKGLGYTF.

The rearrangement links TRBV27 to TRBJ2-7; 12 bases align to TRBD2. This CDR3 has 13 residues. After removal of 5 bases from V and 6 bases from J, the junction contained 2 bases not matched to a gene. CDR1 MNHEY and CDR2 SMNVEV come from the germline V gene (reference sequence). The chain's CDR3 is CASSPSGRAEQYF. The CDR3, as DNA: TGTGCCAGCAGTCCTAGCGGGAGGGCCGAGCAGTACTTC.

The chain recombines TRBV18 with TRBJ1-2; D is possibly TRBD1 (6 bases). Trimming pared 4 bases from V and 6 bases from J, leaving 18 bases between. This CDR3 contains 15 residues. The V gene's germline CDR1 is KGHSH and CDR2 LQKENI. The CDR3 loop reads CASSRLQGTVDGYTF. The CDR3, as DNA: TGTGCCAGCTCACGGCTACAGGGCACGGTGGATGGCTACACCTTC.

V is TRBV28 and J is TRBJ1-2, with 10 nucleotides matching TRBD1. The CDR3 length is 13 residues. Germline trimming cut 6 bases from V and 14 bases from J; bases unmatched to any gene: 12. Looked up from germline, CDR1 is MDHEN and CDR2 is SYDVKM. The CDR3 loop reads CASSLPGQGIPTF. DNA of the CDR3: TGTGCCAGCAGCTTACCGGGACAGGGGATCCCAACCTTC.

The chain employs TRBV6-4 and TRBJ2-1; D not certain. The germline V gene encodes CDR1 MRHNA and CDR2 SNTAGT. This CDR3 has 14 residues. The V end was cut by 5 bases, the J end by 0 bases, with 8 bases between. CDR3 in amino acids: CASSSSRSYNEQFF. The DNA of the CDR3 is TGTGCCAGCAGTTCCTCGCGCTCCTACAATGAGCAGTTCTTC.

As DNA, the CDR3 is TGTGCCAGCAGACGGGGAGGGACGAACTATGGCTACACCTTC. This encodes CASRRGGTNYGYTF. This sequence joins TRBV2 and TRBJ1-2, with a tentative D call TRBD1 (5 bases). Trimming left V 6 bases short and J 2 bases short, with 13 bases between. CDR1 is SNHLY, CDR2 FYNNEI, per germline. The CDR3 runs to 14 residues.

V and J are TRBV7-2 and TRBJ2-7, with a tentative D call TRBD2 (6 bases). The CDR3 loop spans 14 amino acids. V lost 8 bases and J 0 bases, leaving 14 bases between the germline ends. CDR1 SGHTA and CDR2 FQGNSA come from the germline V gene. The CDR3 region has the DNA TGTGCCAGCGCCCTAGCGCCTAGCTCCTACGAGCAGTACTTC. Translation: CASALAPSSYEQYF.

V usage is TRBV21-1 and J usage is TRBJ1-2; TRBD1 reflects the table's D call only, with no check against the DNA. TRBV21-1 is described as a pseudogene. CDR3 size: 17 residues. The CDR3 is CASSNTDRAKGDYGYTF. CDR3 nucleotides: TGTGCCAGCAGCAACACGGACAGGGCCAAAGGGGACTATGGCTACACCTTC.

This chain joins TRBV15 and TRBJ2-1, with 7 bases matching TRBD1. CDR1 LNHNV and CDR2 YYDKDF come from the germline V gene (reference sequence). V lost 0 bases to trimming and J lost 8 bases; unmatched junction nucleotides: 7. The length of the CDR3 is 15 residues. CDR3 sequence reads: CATSRDADRRDEQFF. CDR3 nucleotides: TGTGCCACCAGCAGAGATGCGGACAGGCGGGATGAGCAGTTCTTC. Filled out from reference TRBV15 and TRBJ2-1, the complete variable domain reads DAMVIQNPRYQVTQFGKPVTLSCSQTLNHNVMYWYQQKSSQAPKLLFHYYDKDFNNEADTPDNFQSRRPNTSFCFLDIRSPGLGDTAMYLCATSRDADRRDEQFFGPGTRLTVL.

The V and J genes are TRBV5-1 and TRBJ2-6, with 8 nucleotides matching TRBD1. The germline gives CDR1 SGHRS, CDR2 YFSETQ. There are 16 residues in the CDR3. Unmatched junction bases numbered 5, after V lost 3 bases and J lost 3 bases. CDR3 DNA sequence: TGCGCCAGCAGCTCCGGACAGGGTAGTGGGGCCAACGTCCTGACTTTC. It translates to CASSSGQGSGANVLTF.

The gene calls are TRBV4-1 and TRBJ2-7; TRBD2 matches 15 bases. The germline V gene has CDR1 MGHRA and CDR2 YSYEKL. After removal of 2 bases from V and 6 bases from J, the junction contained 17 bases not matched to a gene. CDR3 length: 20 amino acids. The DNA for the CDR3 is TGCGCCAGCAGCCAAATTGGGAAGGGACTAGCGGGAGGCTCCCCCCGCGAGCAGTACTTC. Translated, it gives CASSQIGKGLAGGSPREQYF.

The gene calls are TRBV7-9 and TRBJ2-1, with 10 bases matching TRBD2. V was pared by 5 bases and J by 7 bases, with 8 bases of the junction left unmatched. The germline V gene encodes CDR1 SEHNR and CDR2 FQNEAQ (reference sequence). This CDR3 is built from 15 residues. For the CDR3, the DNA is TGTGCCAGCAGCCTCCCCCTAGCGGGAGCTAATGAGCAGTTCTTC. This translates into CASSLPLAGANEQFF.

This chain links TRBV11-3 with TRBJ2-7, with D perhaps matching TRBD1 (6 bases). V was shortened by 1 base and J by 0 bases, with 10 bases between the two germline ends. Germline V CDR1 and CDR2: SGHNT, YENEEA. This CDR3 spans 15 amino acids. This CDR3 reads CASSLGTESSYEQYF. The CDR3 DNA follows: TGTGCCAGCAGCTTAGGGACAGAGAGCTCCTACGAGCAGTACTTC.

The rearrangement joins TRBV9 to TRBJ1-1, with 12 nucleotides matching TRBD1. This CDR3 spans 16 amino acids. V was clipped by 3 bases and J by 6 bases; unmatched bases: 9. Germline V lookup: CDR1 SGDLS, CDR2 YYNGEE. The CDR3 loop is CASSGAGQGAFAEAFF. The CDR3 bases are TGTGCCAGCAGCGGGGCGGGACAGGGGGCGTTCGCTGAAGCTTTCTTT. Full variable domain (remainder filled in from reference TRBV9 and TRBJ1-1): DSGVTQTPKHLITATGQRVTLRCSPRSGDLSVYWYQQSLDQGLQFLIQYYNGEERAKGNILERFSAQQFPDLHSELNLSSLELGDSALYFCASSGAGQGAFAEAFFGQGTRLTVV.

This chain connects TRBV5-6 to TRBJ1-2; the D gene is possibly TRBD1 (5 bases). CDR1 SGHDT and CDR2 YYEEEE come from the germline V gene. V shed 0 bases and J shed 3 bases, with 9 bases lying between them. The CDR3 covers 14 residues. CDR3 residues: CASSLAGQDYGYTF. The CDR3 bases are TGTGCCAGCAGCTTGGCAGGGCAGGACTATGGCTACACCTTC.

The V gene is TRBV19, the J gene TRBJ1-2, with D possibly being TRBD1 (5 bases). Trimming stripped 3 bases from V and 8 bases from J, with 10 bases between. The germline gives CDR1 LNHDA, CDR2 SQIVND (reference sequence). The CDR3 has 12 residues. This CDR3 reads CASSIREVGYTF. The CDR3 bases are TGTGCCAGTAGTATCAGGGAAGTCGGCTACACCTTC.

V is TRBV28 and J is TRBJ2-5, with D maybe TRBD1 (6 bases). Trimming took 5 bases from V and 3 from J, leaving 16 bases between them. Germline V gene data show CDR1 as MDHEN and CDR2 as SYDVKM. The CDR3 length is 15 residues. The CDR3 here is CASSPSRTAKETQYF. The CDR3 coding sequence is TGTGCCAGCAGTCCATCCCGGACAGCGAAAGAGACCCAGTACTTC. The full variable domain, rest sourced from reference TRBV28 and TRBJ2-5, is DVKVTQSSRYLVKRTGEKVFLECVQDMDHENMFWYRQDPGLGLRLIYFSYDVKMKEKGDIPEGYSVSREKKERFSLILESASTNQTSMYLCASSPSRTAKETQYFGPGTRLLVL.